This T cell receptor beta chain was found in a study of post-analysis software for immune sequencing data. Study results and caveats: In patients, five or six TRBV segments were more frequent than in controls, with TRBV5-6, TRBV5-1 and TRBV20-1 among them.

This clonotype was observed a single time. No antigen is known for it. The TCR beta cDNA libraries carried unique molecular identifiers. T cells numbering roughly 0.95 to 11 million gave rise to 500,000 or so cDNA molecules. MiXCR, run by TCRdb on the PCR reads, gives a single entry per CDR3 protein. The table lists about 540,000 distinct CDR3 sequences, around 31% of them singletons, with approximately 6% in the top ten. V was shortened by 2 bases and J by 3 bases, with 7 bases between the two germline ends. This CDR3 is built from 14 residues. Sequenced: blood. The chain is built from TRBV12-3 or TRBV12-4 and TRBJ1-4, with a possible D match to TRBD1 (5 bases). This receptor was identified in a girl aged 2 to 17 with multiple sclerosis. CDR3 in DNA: TGTGCCAGCAGTTTACTGGGGCCTAATGAAAAACTGTTTTTT. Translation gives CASSLLGPNEKLFF.